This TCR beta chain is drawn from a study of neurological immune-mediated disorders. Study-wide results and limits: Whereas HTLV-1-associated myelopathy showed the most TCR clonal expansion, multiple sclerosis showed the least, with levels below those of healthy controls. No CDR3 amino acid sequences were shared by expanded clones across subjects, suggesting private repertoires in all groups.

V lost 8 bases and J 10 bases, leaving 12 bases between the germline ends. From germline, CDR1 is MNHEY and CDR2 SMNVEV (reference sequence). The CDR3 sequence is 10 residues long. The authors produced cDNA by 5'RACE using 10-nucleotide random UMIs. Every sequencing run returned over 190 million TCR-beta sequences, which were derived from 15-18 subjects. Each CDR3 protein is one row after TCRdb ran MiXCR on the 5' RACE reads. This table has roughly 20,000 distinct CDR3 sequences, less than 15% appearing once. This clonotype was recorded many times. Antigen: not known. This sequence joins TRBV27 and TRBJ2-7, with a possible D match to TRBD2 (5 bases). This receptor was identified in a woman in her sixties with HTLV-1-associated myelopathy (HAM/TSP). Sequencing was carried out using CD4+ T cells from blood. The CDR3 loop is CASRRRFQYF. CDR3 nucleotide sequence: TGTGCCAGCCGGAGGCGTTTTCAGTACTTC.